These 14 T cell receptor beta chains originate from one sample sequenced in a study of T cells after yellow fever vaccination. TCRdb recomputed calls from the 5' RACE reads with MiXCR, one row per CDR3 protein. The sample records around 350,000 distinct CDR3 sequences, approximately 10% being singletons. This sample comprised PBMCs, obtained on the day of the first yellow fever vaccination. The receptors were sampled from a man between 18 and 35 years old who received the YFV17D yellow fever vaccine.

The table lists this clonotype with many counts. The chain uses TRBV20-1 and TRBJ2-5; 8 bases are a match to TRBD1. Trimming cost V 6 bases and J 7 bases; bases outside gene matches: 16. The CDR3 loop spans 15 amino acids. From germline, CDR1 is DFQATT and CDR2 SNEGSKA (reference sequence). The chain's CDR3 is CSANSRDRPFRTQYF. In DNA, the CDR3 is TGCAGTGCAAATTCCCGGGACAGGCCCTTCAGGACCCAGTACTTC.

This clonotype was detected only a few times. V usage is TRBV5-1 and J usage is TRBJ2-3; 10 bases fit TRBD2. The CDR3 runs to 15 residues. V lost 2 bases, J lost 4 bases, and 4 bases stayed unmatched. Germline V gene data show CDR1 as SGHRS and CDR2 as YFSETQ. The CDR3 coding sequence is TGCGCCAGCAGCTTTCTAGCGGGGGTGGCAGATACGCAGTATTTT. This codes for CASSFLAGVADTQYF.

The chain links TRBV30 to TRBJ2-1; possibly TRBD1 for D (6 bases). Germline CDR1 reads GTSNPN; CDR2 reads SVGIG (reference sequence). The V end lost 8 bases, the J end lost 7 bases, and 12 bases lay between the germline ends. This CDR3 has 11 residues. CDR3 nucleotide sequence: TGTGCCGGCCCACAGGGTAATGAGCAGTTCTTC. It is translated as CAGPQGNEQFF. Based on the CDR3 plus reference TRBV30 and TRBJ2-1, the full variable domain is SQTIHQWPATLVQPVGSPLSLECTVEGTSNPNLYWYRQAAGRGLQLLFYSVGIGQISSEVPQNLSASRPQDRQFILSSKKLLLSDSGFYLCAGPQGNEQFFGPGTRLTVL.

In this sample, this clonotype turned up a few times. This chain joins TRBV12-3 or TRBV12-4 and TRBJ1-3; 7 bases align to TRBD1. V lost 7 bases to trimming and J lost 5 bases; unmatched junction nucleotides: 5. The CDR3 runs to 13 residues. The CDR3 DNA follows: TGTGCCAGCACCCGGGACAGCAGAAACACCATATATTTT. Translating gives CASTRDSRNTIYF.

The chain has TRBV5-6 and TRBJ2-4; D call uncertain. The V end lost 4 bases, the J end lost 1 base, and 18 bases lay between the germline ends. Germline loops: CDR1 SGHDT, CDR2 YYEEEE. The CDR3 runs 17 residues. The CDR3 DNA sequence: TGTGCCAGCAGCCCCCGATTAGGGTCATTGGCCAAAAACATTCAGTACTTC. Translating gives CASSPRLGSLAKNIQYF. Variable domain in full (rest from reference TRBV5-6 and TRBJ2-4): DAGVTQSPTHLIKTRGQQVTLRCSPKSGHDTVSWYQQALGQGPQFIFQYYEEEERQRGNFPDRFSGHQFPNYSSELNVNALLLGDSALYLCASSPRLGSLAKNIQYFGAGTRLSVL.

This clonotype has a handful of counts. This chain links TRBV7-2 with TRBJ1-5; possibly TRBD1 for D (6 bases). Deletions cut 5 bases from V and 11 bases from J, with 16 bases between. This CDR3 region has 13 residues. Germline V gene sequence: CDR1 SGHTA, CDR2 FQGNSA. The CDR3 sequence is CASSNRVSGTQHF. CDR3 nucleotides: TGTGCCAGCAGCAACAGGGTTTCGGGGACCCAGCATTTT.

The V call is TRBV7-9, the J call TRBJ2-5; 9 positions match TRBD2. Germline V gene sequence: CDR1 SEHNR, CDR2 FQNEAQ (reference sequence). This CDR3 region has 14 residues. After removal of 1 base from V and 7 bases from J, the junction contained 4 bases not matched to a gene. The CDR3: CASSLVGLAGTQYF. In DNA form, the CDR3 reads TGTGCCAGCAGCTTAGTGGGACTAGCCGGGACCCAGTACTTC.

CDR3 sequence: CASSPITPDGGANVLTF. The DNA for the CDR3 is TGTGCCAGCTCACCAATAACCCCCGACGGGGGGGCCAACGTCCTGACTTTC. The genes are TRBV18 and TRBJ2-6; D remains ambiguous. Germline V CDR1 and CDR2: KGHSH, LQKENI. The length of the CDR3 is 17 residues. V lost 2 bases and J 4 bases, leaving 15 bases between the germline ends.

V gene TRBV12-3 or TRBV12-4 combines with J gene TRBJ2-1; D perhaps matches TRBD2 (5 bases). CDR3 length equals 16 residues. Trimming cost V 2 bases and J 2 bases, with 13 bases left between them. Written as DNA, the CDR3 is TGTGCCAGCAGTTTATCCCGGGGTACGACCTACAATGAGCAGTTCTTC. This encodes CASSLSRGTTYNEQFF.

The rearrangement joins TRBV7-9 to TRBJ2-5; 13 nucleotides line up with TRBD2. This CDR3 contains 16 residues. After removal of 1 base from V and 9 bases from J, the junction contained 8 bases not matched to a gene. Germline V gene sequence: CDR1 SEHNR, CDR2 FQNEAQ (reference sequence). The CDR3 DNA reads TGTGCCAGCAGCTTAGGACTAGCGGGGGGCCAAGAATCCCAGTACTTC. This codes for CASSLGLAGGQESQYF.

This clonotype has only a few counts. The J gene is TRBJ2-3, the V gene TRBV7-2, with 8 bases identical to TRBD2. Unmatched junction bases numbered 4, after V lost 3 bases and J lost 2 bases. This CDR3 contains 15 residues. In germline, CDR1 is SGHTA, CDR2 FQGNSA. The CDR3 loop reads CASSFQRGNTDTQYF. Here the CDR3 DNA reads TGTGCCAGCAGCTTTCAGCGGGGGAACACAGATACGCAGTATTTT.

The chain is built from TRBV29-1 and TRBJ2-5; TRBD2 aligns across 8 bases. Germline trimming cut 4 bases from V and 4 bases from J; bases unmatched to any gene: 8. The germline V gene has CDR1 SQVTM and CDR2 ANQGSEA. The length of the CDR3 is 14 residues. The chain's CDR3 is CSVVYGGGRETQYF. CDR3 nucleotides: TGCAGCGTTGTTTACGGGGGGGGGCGAGAGACCCAGTACTTC.

This chain uses TRBV29-1 with TRBJ1-4; 7 bases match TRBD1. The length of the CDR3 is 13 residues. The junction had 6 bases not matched to a gene; V was cut back by 3 bases and J by 8 bases. In germline, CDR1 is SQVTM, CDR2 ANQGSEA. Here the CDR3 reads CSVEDRRREKLFF. In nucleotides, the CDR3 is TGCAGCGTTGAGGACAGGAGGAGAGAAAAACTGTTTTTT.

This clonotype was observed many times. The chain uses TRBV12-3 or TRBV12-4 and TRBJ1-1; D remains unclear. The CDR3 runs to 11 residues. V was cut by 6 bases and J by 5 bases, with 7 bases left in between. The CDR3: CASSLATEAFF. The CDR3 coding sequence is TGTGCCAGCAGCTTGGCGACTGAAGCTTTCTTT.